The 18 T cell receptor beta chains in this list originate from one sample, sequenced in a study of blood T cells in healthy people across ages. A second roughly 6 to 12 cycle PCR used barcoded and J-beta primers. MiXCR, applied by TCRdb to the 5' RACE reads, yields one record per CDR3 protein. The sample records 1.8 million or so distinct CDR3 sequences, 35% to 50% being singletons. What was sequenced was blood. The receptors were sampled from a human donor in good health.

The chain recombines TRBV19 with TRBJ2-3; D is ambiguous. Trimming left V 7 bases short and J 4 bases short, with 18 bases between. The CDR3 loop spans 15 amino acids. Germline V lookup: CDR1 LNHDA, CDR2 SQIVND (reference sequence). Written as DNA, the CDR3 is TGTGCCAGTAACCCAAAGGGTACAAGCGCAGATACGCAGTATTTT. This gives the protein CASNPKGTSADTQYF.

This clonotype was detected only a few times. The rearrangement uses TRBV7-6 and TRBJ2-6; D unresolved. Germline-derived CDR1 and CDR2 are SGHVS and FNYEAQ. The V and J ends lost 3 bases and 5 bases respectively, with 8 bases between them. This CDR3 comprises 14 residues. Here the CDR3 reads CASSFSLWANVLTF. DNA for the CDR3: TGTGCCAGCAGCTTTAGTCTCTGGGCCAACGTCCTGACTTTC.

This clonotype appeared once. V is TRBV25-1 and J is TRBJ2-3; possible D gene TRBD2, 6 bases. Germline V lookup: CDR1 MGHDK, CDR2 SYGVNS. The CDR3 consists of 13 residues. Between the trimmed V and J ends, which lost 4 bases and 12 bases, there was a span of 17 bases. The CDR3 sequence: CASSVGTLQSQYF. CDR3 DNA sequence: TGTGCCAGCAGTGTCGGGACTCTTCAAAGTCAGTATTTT.

The V call is TRBV18, the J call TRBJ2-4, with a weak D call TRBD2 (6 bases). The length of the CDR3 is 19 residues. Per the germline V gene, CDR1 is KGHSH and CDR2 is LQKENI. Deletions cut 6 bases from V and 0 bases from J, with 24 bases between. CDR3 region: CASSSRGLQEPLAKNIQYF. As DNA, the CDR3 is TGTGCCAGCTCGTCGCGGGGCCTACAGGAGCCACTAGCCAAAAACATTCAGTACTTC.

This clonotype was counted only a few times. The CDR3 coding sequence is TGCGCCAGCAGCCCGGTTAAACTCACAGATACGCAGTATTTT. As protein: CASSPVKLTDTQYF. The chain joins TRBV5-1 to TRBJ2-3; D is ambiguous. The CDR3 covers 14 residues. V lost 4 bases to trimming and J lost 2 bases, with 11 bases between them. The germline CDR1 and CDR2 sequences are SGHRS and YFSETQ.

This sequence joins TRBV7-2 and TRBJ2-5; 9 bases match TRBD2. CDR3 size: 16 residues. J was trimmed by 2 bases and V by 5 bases; bases with no gene match: 9. Looked up from germline, CDR1 is SGHTA and CDR2 is FQGNSA. The CDR3 sequence: CASSITSGGWQETQYF. In DNA, the CDR3 is TGTGCCAGCAGCATCACGAGCGGGGGGTGGCAAGAGACCCAGTACTTC. The full variable domain, with the rest looked up from reference TRBV7-2 and TRBJ2-5, is GAGVSQSPSNKVTEKGKDVELRCDPISGHTALYWYRQSLGQGLEFLIYFQGNSAPDKSGLPSDRFSAERTGGSVSTLTIQRTQQEDSAVYLCASSITSGGWQETQYFGPGTRLLVL.

V gene TRBV4-3 combines with J gene TRBJ2-7; TRBD1 matches 8 bases. The germline gives CDR1 LGHNA, CDR2 YSLEER. J gave up 3 bases and V 0 bases, and 7 bases lay outside the gene matches. The CDR3 runs to 16 residues. The CDR3 here is CASSQDLVTGDYEQYF. CDR3 DNA sequence: TGCGCCAGCAGCCAAGACTTGGTGACAGGGGACTACGAGCAGTACTTC.

This chain connects TRBV27 to TRBJ2-1; 9 bases agree with TRBD1. Germline trimming cut 5 bases from V and 10 bases from J; bases unmatched to any gene: 9. CDR1 is MNHEY, CDR2 SMNVEV, per germline (reference sequence). The CDR3 extends over 14 amino acids. The CDR3 DNA is TGTGCCAGCAGTCCCACGGGACAGGGATCCGAGCAGTTCTTC. It codes for CASSPTGQGSEQFF.

CDR3 coding DNA: TGTGCCAGCAGCACTAAACAGGGGGGATGCATGAACACTGAAGCTTTCTTT. This translates into CASSTKQGGCMNTEAFF. The chain combines TRBV7-3 with TRBJ1-1, with 8 nucleotides matching TRBD1. The CDR3 is made up of 17 amino acids. V lost 5 bases, J lost 0 bases, and 11 bases stayed unmatched. From germline, CDR1 is SGHTA and CDR2 FQGTGA.

For this clonotype: The junction differs from germline at one of its ends, possibly a read error. V is TRBV7-2 and J is TRBJ2-5, with unresolved D. CDR3 length: 13 residues. Germline CDR1 and CDR2: SGHTA and FQGNSA. Here the CDR3 reads CAGSPSLQATQYF. The CDR3 nucleotides read TGTGCCGGCAGCCCTAGTTTGCAGGCGACCCAGTACTTC.

The V gene is TRBV29-1, the J gene TRBJ2-3; perhaps TRBD1 as D (6 bases). Looked up from germline, CDR1 is SQVTM and CDR2 is ANQGSEA. The length of the CDR3 is 14 residues. Between the trimmed V and J ends, which lost 7 bases and 0 bases, there was a span of 14 bases. The chain's CDR3 is CSGLDSISTDTQYF. CDR3 nucleotide sequence: TGCAGCGGTTTGGACAGCATCAGCACAGATACGCAGTATTTT.

This clonotype was found once. The chain recombines TRBV7-2 with TRBJ1-1, with D hard to call. This CDR3 is 16 amino acids long. The germline CDR1 and CDR2 sequences are SGHTA and FQGNSA. Deletions cut 3 bases from V and 4 bases from J, with 18 bases between. The CDR3, as DNA: TGTGCCAGCAGCTTTTATTATGTGGAGGAGGCCACTGAAGCTTTCTTT. It encodes CASSFYYVEEATEAFF.

The chain carries TRBV5-1 and TRBJ1-6; D may be TRBD1 (5 bases). The CDR3 sequence is 15 residues long. Per germline, CDR1 SGHRS and CDR2 YFSETQ. Trimming pared 4 bases from V and 10 bases from J, leaving 18 bases between. The CDR3 region is CASSLLGGEGSPLHF. CDR3 sequence (DNA): TGCGCCAGCAGCCTCCTCGGGGGGGAAGGATCACCCCTCCACTTT. The variable domain in full, completed from reference TRBV5-1 and TRBJ1-6, reads KAGVTQTPRYLIKTRGQQVTLSCSPISGHRSVSWYQQTPGQGLQFLFEYFSETQRNKGNFPGRFSGRQFSNSRSEMNVSTLELGDSALYLCASSLLGGEGSPLHFGNGTRLTVT.

The table lists this clonotype with a few counts. The J gene is TRBJ1-6, the V gene TRBV7-3; a weak D match, TRBD1 (6 bases). Germline assignment: CDR1 SGHTA and CDR2 FQGTGA. With 4 bases removed from V and 9 bases from J, the gap between germline ends came to 13 bases. This CDR3 has 14 amino acids. The chain's CDR3 is CASSSDGGASPLHF. The CDR3 region has the DNA TGTGCCAGCAGCTCCGACGGGGGCGCTTCACCCCTCCACTTT.

V usage is TRBV20-1 and J usage is TRBJ2-4; TRBD1 matches 7 bases. CDR1 is DFQATT and CDR2 is SNEGSKA in the germline V gene (reference sequence). V trimming: 4 bases; J trimming: 13 bases; junction bases outside the gene matches: 16. The CDR3 contains 14 residues. CDR3 nucleotide sequence: TGCAGTGCTATCCCCGGGACAGCAGGAGAGGCCCAGTACTTC. Translation gives CSAIPGTAGEAQYF.

The rearrangement joins TRBV7-9 to TRBJ1-1; D not certain. The V end lost 9 bases, the J end lost 1 base, and 18 bases lay between the germline ends. CDR1 is SEHNR and CDR2 is FQNEAQ in the germline V gene (reference sequence). The CDR3 runs to 15 residues. The CDR3: CARSLYMGANTEAFF. Written as DNA, the CDR3 is TGTGCCAGAAGCCTGTATATGGGAGCGAACACTGAAGCTTTCTTT. Full variable domain (remainder filled in from reference TRBV7-9 and TRBJ1-1): DTGVSQNPRHKITKRGQNVTFRCDPISEHNRLYWYRQTLGQGPEFLTYFQNEAQLEKSRLLSDRFSAERPKGSFSTLEIQRTEQGDSAMYLCARSLYMGANTEAFFGQGTRLTVV.

V is TRBV15 and J is TRBJ2-6, with a possible D match to TRBD1 (6 bases). The CDR3 has 17 residues. V was clipped by 1 base and J by 0 bases, with 10 bases between them. Germline CDR1 reads LNHNV; CDR2 reads YYDKDF (reference sequence). The CDR3 DNA reads TGTGCCACCAGCAGAGGAGGGGGTAGCTCTGGGGCCAACGTCCTGACTTTC. Translated, it gives CATSRGGGSSGANVLTF.

The sample holds many counts of this clonotype. The chain uses TRBV11-2 and TRBJ2-5; the match to TRBD1 covers 10 bases. Germline trimming cut 5 bases from V and 5 bases from J; bases unmatched to any gene: 8. From germline, CDR1 is SGHAT and CDR2 FQNNGV. The CDR3 has 15 residues. This CDR3 is CASSPRWDRGETQYF. CDR3 DNA: TGTGCCAGCAGCCCACGGTGGGACAGGGGCGAGACCCAGTACTTC.